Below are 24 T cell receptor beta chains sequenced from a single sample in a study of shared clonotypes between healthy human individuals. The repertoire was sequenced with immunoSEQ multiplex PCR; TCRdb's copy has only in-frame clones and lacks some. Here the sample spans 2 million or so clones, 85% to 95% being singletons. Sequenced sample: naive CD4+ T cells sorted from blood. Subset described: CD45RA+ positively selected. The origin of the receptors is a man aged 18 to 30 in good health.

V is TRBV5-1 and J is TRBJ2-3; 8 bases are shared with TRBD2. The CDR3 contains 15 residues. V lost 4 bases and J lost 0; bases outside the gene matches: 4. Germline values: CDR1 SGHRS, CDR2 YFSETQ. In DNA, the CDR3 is TGCGCCAGCAGCGCAACTAGCGGCAGCACAGATACGCAGTATTTT. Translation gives CASSATSGSTDTQYF.

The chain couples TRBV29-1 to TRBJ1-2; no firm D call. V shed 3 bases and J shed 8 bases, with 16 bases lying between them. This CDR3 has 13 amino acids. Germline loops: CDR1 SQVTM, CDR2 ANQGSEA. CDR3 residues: CSVDSVGAGGYTF. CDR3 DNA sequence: TGCAGCGTTGATTCCGTGGGCGCGGGGGGCTACACCTTC.

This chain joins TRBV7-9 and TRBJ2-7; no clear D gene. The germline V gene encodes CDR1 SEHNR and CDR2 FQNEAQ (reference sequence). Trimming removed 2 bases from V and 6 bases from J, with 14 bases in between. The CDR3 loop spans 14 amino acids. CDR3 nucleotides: TGTGCCAGCAGCTTAAGAGACCCAGGATCCGAGCAGTACTTC. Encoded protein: CASSLRDPGSEQYF. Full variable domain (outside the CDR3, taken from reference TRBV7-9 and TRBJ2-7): DTGVSQNPRHKITKRGQNVTFRCDPISEHNRLYWYRQTLGQGPEFLTYFQNEAQLEKSRLLSDRFSAERPKGSFSTLEIQRTEQGDSAMYLCASSLRDPGSEQYFGPGTRLTVT.

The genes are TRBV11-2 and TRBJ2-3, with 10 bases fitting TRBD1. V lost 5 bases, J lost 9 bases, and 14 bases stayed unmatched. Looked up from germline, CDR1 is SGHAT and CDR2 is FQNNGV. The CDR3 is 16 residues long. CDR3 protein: CASSVDRGLSASTQYF. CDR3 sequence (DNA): TGTGCCAGCAGCGTCGACAGGGGGCTTTCAGCGAGCACGCAGTATTTT.

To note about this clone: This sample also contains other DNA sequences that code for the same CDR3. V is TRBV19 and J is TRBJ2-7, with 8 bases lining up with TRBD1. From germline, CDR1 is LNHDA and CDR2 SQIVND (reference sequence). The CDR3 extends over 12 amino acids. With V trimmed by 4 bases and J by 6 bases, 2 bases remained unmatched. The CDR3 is CASSTTGGEQYF. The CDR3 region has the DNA TGTGCCAGTAGTACAACAGGGGGCGAGCAGTACTTC.

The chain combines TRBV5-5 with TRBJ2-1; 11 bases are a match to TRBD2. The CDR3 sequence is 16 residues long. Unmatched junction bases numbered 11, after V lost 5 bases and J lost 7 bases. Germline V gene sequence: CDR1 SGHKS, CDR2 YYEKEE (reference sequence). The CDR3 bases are TGTGCCAGCAGGCCACAACTAGCGGGAGTGAATAATGAGCAGTTCTTC. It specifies CASRPQLAGVNNEQFF.

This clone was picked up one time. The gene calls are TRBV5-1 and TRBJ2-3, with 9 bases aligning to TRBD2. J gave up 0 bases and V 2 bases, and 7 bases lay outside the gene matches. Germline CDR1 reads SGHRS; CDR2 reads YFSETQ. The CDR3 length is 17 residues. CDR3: CASSLGSAGGSTDTQYF. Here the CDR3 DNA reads TGCGCCAGCAGCTTAGGATCAGCGGGGGGAAGCACAGATACGCAGTATTTT.

CDR3 protein: CASSEGIQETQYF. As DNA, the CDR3 is TGCGCCAGCAGCGAGGGGATCCAAGAGACCCAGTACTTC. The chain links TRBV5-1 to TRBJ2-5; tentatively, D is TRBD1 or TRBD2 (5 bases each). In germline, CDR1 is SGHRS, CDR2 YFSETQ. The CDR3 contains 13 residues. Trimming pared 4 bases from V and 1 base from J, leaving 8 bases between.

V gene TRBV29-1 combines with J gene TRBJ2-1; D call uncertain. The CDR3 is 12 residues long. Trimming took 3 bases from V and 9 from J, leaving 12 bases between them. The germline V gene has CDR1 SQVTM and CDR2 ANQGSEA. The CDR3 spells CSVDHWEGEQFF. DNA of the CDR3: TGCAGCGTTGATCATTGGGAAGGTGAGCAGTTCTTC.

For the CDR3, the DNA is TGTGCCAGCAGCTTAGGCAGTATCTACAATGAGCAGTTCTTC. Protein product: CASSLGSIYNEQFF. The chain is built from TRBV11-2 and TRBJ2-1; D is unclear. The CDR3 covers 14 residues. Trimming removed 1 base at V and 3 bases at J, with 7 bases between. Germline values: CDR1 SGHAT, CDR2 FQNNGV.

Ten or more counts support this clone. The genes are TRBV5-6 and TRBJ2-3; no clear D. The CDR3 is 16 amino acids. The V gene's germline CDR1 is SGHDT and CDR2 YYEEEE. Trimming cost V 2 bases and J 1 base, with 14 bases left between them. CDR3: CASSFWGTQGTDTQYF. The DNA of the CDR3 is TGTGCCAGCAGCTTTTGGGGTACTCAGGGCACAGATACGCAGTATTTT.

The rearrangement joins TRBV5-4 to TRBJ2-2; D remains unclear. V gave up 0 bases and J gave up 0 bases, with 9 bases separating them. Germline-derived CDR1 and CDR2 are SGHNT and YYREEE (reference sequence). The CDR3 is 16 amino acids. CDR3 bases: TGTGCCAGCAGCTTGGGGGCAGGAACGAACACCGGGGAGCTGTTTTTT. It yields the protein CASSLGAGTNTGELFF.

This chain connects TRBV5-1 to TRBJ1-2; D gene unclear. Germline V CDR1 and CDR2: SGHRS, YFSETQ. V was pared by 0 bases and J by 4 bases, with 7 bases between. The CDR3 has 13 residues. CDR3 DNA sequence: TGCGCCAGCAGCTTGGTGTTAGGCTATGGCTACACCTTC. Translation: CASSLVLGYGYTF.

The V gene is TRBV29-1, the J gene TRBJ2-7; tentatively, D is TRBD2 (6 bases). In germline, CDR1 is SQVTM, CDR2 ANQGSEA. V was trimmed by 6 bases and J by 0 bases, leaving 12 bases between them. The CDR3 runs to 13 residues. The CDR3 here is CSVGTFSSYEQYF. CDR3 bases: TGCAGCGTCGGGACTTTCAGCTCCTACGAGCAGTACTTC.

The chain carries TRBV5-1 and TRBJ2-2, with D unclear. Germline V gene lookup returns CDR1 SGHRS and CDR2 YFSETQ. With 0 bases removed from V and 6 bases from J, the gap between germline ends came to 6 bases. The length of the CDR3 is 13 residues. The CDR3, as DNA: TGCGCCAGCAGCTTGGATAGTTCCGGGGAGCTGTTTTTT. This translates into CASSLDSSGELFF.

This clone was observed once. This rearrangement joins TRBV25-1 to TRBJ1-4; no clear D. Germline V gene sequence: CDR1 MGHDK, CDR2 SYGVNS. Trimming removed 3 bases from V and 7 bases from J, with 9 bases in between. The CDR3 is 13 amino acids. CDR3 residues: CASSDPGVEKLFF. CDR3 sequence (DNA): TGTGCCAGCAGTGATCCCGGGGTTGAAAAACTGTTTTTT.

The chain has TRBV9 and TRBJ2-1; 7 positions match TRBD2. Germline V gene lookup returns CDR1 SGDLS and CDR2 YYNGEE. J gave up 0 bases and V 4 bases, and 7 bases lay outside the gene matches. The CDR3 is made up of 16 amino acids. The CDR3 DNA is TGTGCCAGCAGCATGAGCGGGGCAAGCTCCTACAATGAGCAGTTCTTC. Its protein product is CASSMSGASSYNEQFF.

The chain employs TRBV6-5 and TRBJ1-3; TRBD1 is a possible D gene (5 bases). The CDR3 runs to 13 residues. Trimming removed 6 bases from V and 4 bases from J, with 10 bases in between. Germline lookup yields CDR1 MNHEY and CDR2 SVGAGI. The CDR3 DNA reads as TGTGCCAGCAGCAGACAGAGAGGAAACACCATATATTTT. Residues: CASSRQRGNTIYF.

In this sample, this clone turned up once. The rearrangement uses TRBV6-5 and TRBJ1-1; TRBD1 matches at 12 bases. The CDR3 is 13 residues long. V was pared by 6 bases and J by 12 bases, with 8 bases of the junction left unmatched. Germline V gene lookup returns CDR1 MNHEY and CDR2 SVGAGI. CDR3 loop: CASRQGQGAESFF. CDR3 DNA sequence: TGTGCCAGCAGGCAGGGACAGGGGGCGGAATCTTTCTTT.

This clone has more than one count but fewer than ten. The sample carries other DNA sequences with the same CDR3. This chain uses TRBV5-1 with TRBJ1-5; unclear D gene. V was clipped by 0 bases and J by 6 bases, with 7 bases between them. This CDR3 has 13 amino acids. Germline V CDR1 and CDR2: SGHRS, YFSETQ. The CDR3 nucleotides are TGCGCCAGCAGCTTGGAAGGTTCTCAGCCCCAGCATTTT. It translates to CASSLEGSQPQHF.

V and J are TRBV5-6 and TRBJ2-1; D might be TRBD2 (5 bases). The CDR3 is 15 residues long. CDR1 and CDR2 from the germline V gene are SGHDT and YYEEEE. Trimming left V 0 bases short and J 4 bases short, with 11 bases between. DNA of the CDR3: TGTGCCAGCAGCTTGGGCTGGACTTATTACAATGAGCAGTTCTTC. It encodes CASSLGWTYYNEQFF. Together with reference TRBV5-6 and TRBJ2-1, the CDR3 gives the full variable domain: DAGVTQSPTHLIKTRGQQVTLRCSPKSGHDTVSWYQQALGQGPQFIFQYYEEEERQRGNFPDRFSGHQFPNYSSELNVNALLLGDSALYLCASSLGWTYYNEQFFGPGTRLTVL.

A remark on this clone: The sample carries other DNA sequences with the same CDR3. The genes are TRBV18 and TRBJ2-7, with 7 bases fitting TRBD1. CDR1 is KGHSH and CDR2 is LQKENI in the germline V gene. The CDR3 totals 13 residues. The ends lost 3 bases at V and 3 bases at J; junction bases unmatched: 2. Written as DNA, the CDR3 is TGTGCCAGCTCACCCCGGGACAGCTACGAGCAGTACTTC. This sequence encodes CASSPRDSYEQYF.

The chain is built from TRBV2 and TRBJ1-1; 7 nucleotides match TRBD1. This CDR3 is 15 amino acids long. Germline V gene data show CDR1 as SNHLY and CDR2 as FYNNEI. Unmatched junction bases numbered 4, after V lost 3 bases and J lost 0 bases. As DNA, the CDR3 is TGTGCCAGCAGTGATAGGGGGCGTATGAACACTGAAGCTTTCTTT. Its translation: CASSDRGRMNTEAFF.

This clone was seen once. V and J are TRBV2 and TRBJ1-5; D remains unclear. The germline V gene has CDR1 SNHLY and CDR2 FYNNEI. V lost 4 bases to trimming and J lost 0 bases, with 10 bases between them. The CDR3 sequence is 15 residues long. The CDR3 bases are TGTGCCAGCAGTGCTGGGTTTGGTAGCAATCAGCCCCAGCATTTT. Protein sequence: CASSAGFGSNQPQHF.